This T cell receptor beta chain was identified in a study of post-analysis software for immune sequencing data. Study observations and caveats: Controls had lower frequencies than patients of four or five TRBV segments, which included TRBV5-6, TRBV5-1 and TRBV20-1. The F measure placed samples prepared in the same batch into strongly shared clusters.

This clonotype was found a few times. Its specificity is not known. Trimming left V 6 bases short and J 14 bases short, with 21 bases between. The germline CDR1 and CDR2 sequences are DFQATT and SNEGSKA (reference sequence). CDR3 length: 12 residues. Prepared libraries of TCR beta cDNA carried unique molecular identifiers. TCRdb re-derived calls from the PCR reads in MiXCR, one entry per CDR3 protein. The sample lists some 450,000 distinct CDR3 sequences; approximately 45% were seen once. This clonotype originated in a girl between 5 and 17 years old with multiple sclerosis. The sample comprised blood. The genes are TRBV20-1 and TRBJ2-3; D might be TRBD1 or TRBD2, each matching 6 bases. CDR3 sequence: CSAGGPGLFRYF. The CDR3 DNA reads TGCAGTGCAGGGGGACCGGGACTTTTTAGGTATTTT.